This TCR beta chain was recovered during a study of T cell repertoires in cytomegalovirus infection. At the level of the study: TCR beta signatures that were public indicated CMV infection and matching HLA type. Overall study results and limits: There were carriers of CMV plus the relevant HLA, and cumulative public TCR beta family frequency identified them. The ex vivo response was dominated by HLA-C-restricted CMV-specific TCR beta clonotypes.

With respect to this clonotype: The antigen is not known.

The V gene lost 6 bases and the J gene lost 0 bases, with 16 bases spanning the gap. The CDR3 contains 15 residues. CDR1 and CDR2 from the germline V gene are DFQATT and SNEGSKA (reference sequence). MiXCR, applied by TCRdb to the reads, yields one record per CDR3 protein. This sample carries around 190,000 distinct CDR3 sequences, 13% to 15% of them seen once, and the ten largest clones take 25% to 30%. Sequencing was performed on PBMCs. This clonotype was sampled from a human donor in good health (CMV status not recorded). Some clones in this sample may be carry-over from other donors' samples. The chain is built from TRBV20-1 and TRBJ2-3, with D possibly being TRBD1 or TRBD2 (7 bases each). The CDR3 nucleotides read TGCAGTGCCCAGGGGGGGCTTTATAGCACAGATACGCAGTATTTT. Its protein product is CSAQGGLYSTDTQYF.